The following is a T cell receptor beta chain sequence with its context. This entry belongs to a study of blood T cell repertoires in COVID-19. Study at large: Both acute and convalescent COVID-19 samples were obtained from the United States, Italy and Spain.

Original processing notes: By means of reference gene primer amplification, nucleated cell counts were estimated. Clones were read by immunoSEQ multiplex PCR, and TCRdb kept only the in-frame ones, dropping some. The V and J calls and clone size were taken over from that table, and D and trimming were inferred from the DNA. The table records tens of thousands of clones, around 90% of them present only once. The germline CDR1 and CDR2 sequences are PRHDT and FYEKMQ (reference sequence). CDR3 length: 12 residues. Trimming cost V 3 bases and J 7 bases, with 10 bases left between them. The chain couples TRBV13 to TRBJ2-7; D gene unclear. Sequenced material: peripheral blood. The source is a woman in her seventies with acute or convalescent COVID-19. CDR3 DNA sequence: TGTGCCAGCAGCTTCCAACCGGGTGAGCAGTACTTC. Protein: CASSFQPGEQYF. The full variable domain, rest sourced from reference TRBV13 and TRBJ2-7, is AAGVIQSPRHLIKEKRETATLKCYPIPRHDTVYWYQQGPGQDPQFLISFYEKMQSDKGSIPDRFSAQQFSDYHSELNMSSLELGDSALYFCASSFQPGEQYFGPGTRLTVT.